The present T cell receptor beta chain was sequenced within a study of regulatory T cells in long-lasting Graves disease. HTBI primers from iRepertoire and Arm-PCR of CDR3 regions yielded the TCR beta libraries. MiXCR was run by TCRdb on the multiplex PCR reads, yielding one entry per CDR3 protein. The repertoire consists of approximately 490,000 distinct CDR3 sequences, with around 15% occurring once and the leading ten covering roughly an eighth. The time point is: newly diagnosed GD, antithyroid drugs for less than 3 months. The TCR library was made from RNA that had been extracted from PBMCs in TRIzol. The germline V and J ends were trimmed by 5 bases and 1 base, with 14 bases remaining between them. This CDR3 is 15 amino acids long. Germline CDR1 reads SGHTA; CDR2 reads FQGTGA. General observations from the study: Whereas 950 to 1,000 public clonotypes were shared by new patients, persistent patients shared more, at a few thousand. Relative to newly diagnosed Graves' patients, persistent ones had lower TCR diversity.

This clonotype was found many times. Its specificity is unknown. These data were also filed under a second study, of T cells in Graves' hyperthyroidism and ophthalmopathy. In that study: Across 18 months, stable Graves' hyperthyroidism was marked by no progression to ophthalmopathy. In the first-round RT-PCR of the TCR CDR3, the HTBI primer set was used.

The TCR sequence derives from a man aged 35-49 years with Graves disease. The gene calls are TRBV7-3 and TRBJ2-5; D is tentatively TRBD1 or TRBD2 (5 bases each). Sample: peripheral blood mononuclear cells (PBMCs), taken at new diagnosis, from a patient treated with antithyroid drugs. CDR3 amino acids: CASSTTGTAQETQYF. The CDR3 nucleotides are TGTGCCAGCAGCACTACCGGGACGGCCCAAGAGACCCAGTACTTC.